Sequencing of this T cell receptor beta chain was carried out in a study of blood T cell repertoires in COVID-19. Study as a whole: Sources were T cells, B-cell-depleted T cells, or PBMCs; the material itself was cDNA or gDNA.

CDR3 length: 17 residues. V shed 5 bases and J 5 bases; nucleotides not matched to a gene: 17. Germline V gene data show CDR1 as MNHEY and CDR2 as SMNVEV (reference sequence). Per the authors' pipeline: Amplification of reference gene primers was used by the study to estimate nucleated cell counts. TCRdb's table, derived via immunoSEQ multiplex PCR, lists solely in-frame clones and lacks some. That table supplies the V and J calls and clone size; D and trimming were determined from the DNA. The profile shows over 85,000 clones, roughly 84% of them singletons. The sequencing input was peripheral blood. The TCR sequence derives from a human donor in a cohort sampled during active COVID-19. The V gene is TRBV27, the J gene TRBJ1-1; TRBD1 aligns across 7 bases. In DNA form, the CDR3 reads TGTGCCAGCAGTACCCGGACAGGACCCTATCGGGGGACTGAAGCTTTCTTT. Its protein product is CASSTRTGPYRGTEAFF.